This T cell receptor beta chain was captured in a study of blood T cell repertoires in COVID-19. Turning to the study itself: Some COVID-19 samples were acute and others convalescent; all came from the United States, Italy and Spain. Sources were T cells, B-cell-depleted T cells, or PBMCs; the material itself was cDNA or gDNA.

Original handling: Cell counts per sample came from amplifying reference gene primers. Only in-frame clones appear in the TCRdb table, and some are missing; sequencing was by immunoSEQ multiplex PCR. That table furnishes V, J and clone size, whereas the DNA furnished D and trimming. The table includes about 150,000 clones, more than 75% detected once. Looked up from germline, CDR1 is SEHNR and CDR2 is FQNEAQ (reference sequence). CDR3 length: 16 residues. J gave up 7 bases and V 5 bases, and 14 bases lay outside the gene matches. The V call is TRBV7-9, the J call TRBJ2-1; 7 nucleotides line up with TRBD1. What was sequenced was peripheral blood. The receptor was derived from a man aged 55 to 70 with acute or convalescent COVID-19. For the CDR3, the DNA is TGTGCCAGCAGCCCCAAGACAGGGCGTTACTTAAATGAGCAGTTCTTC. This encodes CASSPKTGRYLNEQFF.